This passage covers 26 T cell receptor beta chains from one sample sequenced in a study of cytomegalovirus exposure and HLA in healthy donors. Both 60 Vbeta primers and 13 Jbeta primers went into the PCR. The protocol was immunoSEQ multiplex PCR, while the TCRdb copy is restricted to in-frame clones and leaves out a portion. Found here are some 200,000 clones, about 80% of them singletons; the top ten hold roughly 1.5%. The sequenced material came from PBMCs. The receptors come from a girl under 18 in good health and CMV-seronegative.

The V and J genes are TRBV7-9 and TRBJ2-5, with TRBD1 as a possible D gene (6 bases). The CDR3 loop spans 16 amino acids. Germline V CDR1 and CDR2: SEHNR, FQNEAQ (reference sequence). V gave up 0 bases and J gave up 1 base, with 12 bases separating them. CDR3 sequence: CASSLAFKQGQETQYF. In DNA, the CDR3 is TGTGCCAGCAGCTTAGCTTTCAAACAGGGCCAAGAGACCCAGTACTTC. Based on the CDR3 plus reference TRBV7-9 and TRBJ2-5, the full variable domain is DTGVSQNPRHKITKRGQNVTFRCDPISEHNRLYWYRQTLGQGPEFLTYFQNEAQLEKSRLLSDRFSAERPKGSFSTLEIQRTEQGDSAMYLCASSLAFKQGQETQYFGPGTRLLVL.

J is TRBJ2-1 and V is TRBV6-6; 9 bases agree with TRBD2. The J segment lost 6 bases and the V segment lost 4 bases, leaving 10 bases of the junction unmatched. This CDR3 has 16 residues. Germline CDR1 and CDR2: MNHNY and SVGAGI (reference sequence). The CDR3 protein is CASSLVGGGAGNEQFF. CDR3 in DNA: TGTGCCAGCAGTTTAGTGGGCGGGGGGGCCGGCAATGAGCAGTTCTTC.

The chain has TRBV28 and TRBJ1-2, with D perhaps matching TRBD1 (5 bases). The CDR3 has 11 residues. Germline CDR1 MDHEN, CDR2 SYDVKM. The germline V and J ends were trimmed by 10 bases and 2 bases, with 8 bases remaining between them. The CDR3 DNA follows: TGTGCCAACCGGGGGAACTATGGCTACACCTTC. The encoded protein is CANRGNYGYTF.

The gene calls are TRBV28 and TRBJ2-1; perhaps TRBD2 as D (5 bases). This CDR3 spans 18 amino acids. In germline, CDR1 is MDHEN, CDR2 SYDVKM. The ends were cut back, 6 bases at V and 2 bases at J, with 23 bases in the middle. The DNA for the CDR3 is TGTGCCAGCAGACCAAGACGAGCGGCCCCACATACCTACAATGAGCAGTTCTTC. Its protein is CASRPRRAAPHTYNEQFF.

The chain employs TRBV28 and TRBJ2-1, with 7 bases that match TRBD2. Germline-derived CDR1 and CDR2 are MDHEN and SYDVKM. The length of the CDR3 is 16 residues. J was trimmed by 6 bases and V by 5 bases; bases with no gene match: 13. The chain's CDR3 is CASSPPWGGLGNEQFF. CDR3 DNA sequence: TGTGCCAGCAGTCCCCCCTGGGGGGGACTTGGCAATGAGCAGTTCTTC. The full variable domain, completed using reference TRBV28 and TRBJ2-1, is DVKVTQSSRYLVKRTGEKVFLECVQDMDHENMFWYRQDPGLGLRLIYFSYDVKMKEKGDIPEGYSVSREKKERFSLILESASTNQTSMYLCASSPPWGGLGNEQFFGPGTRLTVL.

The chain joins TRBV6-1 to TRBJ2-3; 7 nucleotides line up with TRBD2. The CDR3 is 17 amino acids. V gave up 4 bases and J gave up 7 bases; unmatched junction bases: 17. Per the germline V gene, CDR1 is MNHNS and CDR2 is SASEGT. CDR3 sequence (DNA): TGTGCCAGCAGTGTAAATCCCTGGGGGGGTCCCGGAAATACGCAGTATTTT. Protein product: CASSVNPWGGPGNTQYF.

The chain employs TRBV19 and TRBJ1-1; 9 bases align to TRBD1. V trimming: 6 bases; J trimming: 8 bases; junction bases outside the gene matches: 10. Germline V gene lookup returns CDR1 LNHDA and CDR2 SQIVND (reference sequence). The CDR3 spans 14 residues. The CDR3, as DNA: TGTGCCAGTAGCAATACAGGGGGCGGGTTGGAAGCTTTCTTT. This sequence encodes CASSNTGGGLEAFF.

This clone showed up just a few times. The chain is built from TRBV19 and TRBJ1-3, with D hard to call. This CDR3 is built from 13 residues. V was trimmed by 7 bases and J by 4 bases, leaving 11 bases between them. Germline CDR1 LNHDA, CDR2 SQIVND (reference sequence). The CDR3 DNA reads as TGTGCCAGTACACGGGGAGCCGGAAACACCATATATTTT. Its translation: CASTRGAGNTIYF.

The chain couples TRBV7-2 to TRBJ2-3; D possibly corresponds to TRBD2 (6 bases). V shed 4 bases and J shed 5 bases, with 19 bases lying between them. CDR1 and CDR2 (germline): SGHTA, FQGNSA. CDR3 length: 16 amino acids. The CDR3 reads CASSSLGDFGGDTQYF. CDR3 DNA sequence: TGTGCCAGCAGCTCCCTAGGGGACTTTGGTGGAGATACGCAGTATTTT. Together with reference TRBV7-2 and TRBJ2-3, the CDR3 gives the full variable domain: GAGVSQSPSNKVTEKGKDVELRCDPISGHTALYWYRQSLGQGLEFLIYFQGNSAPDKSGLPSDRFSAERTGGSVSTLTIQRTQQEDSAVYLCASSSLGDFGGDTQYFGPGTRLTVL.

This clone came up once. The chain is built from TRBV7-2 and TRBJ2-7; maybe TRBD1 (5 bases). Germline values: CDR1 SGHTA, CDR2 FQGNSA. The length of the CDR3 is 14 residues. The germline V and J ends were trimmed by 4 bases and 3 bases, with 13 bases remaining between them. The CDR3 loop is CASSSQGDGYEQYF. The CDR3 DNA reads TGTGCCAGCAGCTCCCAGGGTGATGGCTACGAGCAGTACTTC.

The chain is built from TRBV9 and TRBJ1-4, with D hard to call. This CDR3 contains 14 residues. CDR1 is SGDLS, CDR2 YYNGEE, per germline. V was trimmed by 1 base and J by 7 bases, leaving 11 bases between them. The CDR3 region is CASSVTTAPEKLFF. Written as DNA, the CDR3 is TGTGCCAGCAGCGTAACAACAGCACCTGAAAAACTGTTTTTT.

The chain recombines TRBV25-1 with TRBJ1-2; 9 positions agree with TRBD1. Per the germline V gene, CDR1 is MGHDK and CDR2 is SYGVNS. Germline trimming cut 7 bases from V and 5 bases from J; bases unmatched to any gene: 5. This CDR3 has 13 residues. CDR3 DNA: TGTGCCAGCAAGAAGACAGGGGGGTATGGCTACACCTTC. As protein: CASKKTGGYGYTF.

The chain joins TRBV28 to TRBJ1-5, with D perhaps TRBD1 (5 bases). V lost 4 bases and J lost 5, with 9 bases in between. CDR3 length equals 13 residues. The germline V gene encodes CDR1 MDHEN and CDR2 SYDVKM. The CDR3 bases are TGTGCCAGCAGTTCAGGGTTTCATCAGCCCCAGCATTTT. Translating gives CASSSGFHQPQHF.

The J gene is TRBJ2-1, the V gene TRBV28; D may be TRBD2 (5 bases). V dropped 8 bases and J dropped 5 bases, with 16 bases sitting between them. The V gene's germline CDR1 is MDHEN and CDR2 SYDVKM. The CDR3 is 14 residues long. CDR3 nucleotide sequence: TGTGCCAGCGAACCCAGTCCACTAGACAATGAGCAGTTCTTC. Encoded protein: CASEPSPLDNEQFF.

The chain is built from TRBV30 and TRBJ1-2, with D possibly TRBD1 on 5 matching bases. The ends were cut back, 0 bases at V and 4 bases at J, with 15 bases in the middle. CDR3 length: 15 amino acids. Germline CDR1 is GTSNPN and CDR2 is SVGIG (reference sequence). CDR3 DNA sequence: TGTGCCTGGAGTGTCTCACCCTTCGGGGGCTATGGCTACACCTTC. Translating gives CAWSVSPFGGYGYTF.

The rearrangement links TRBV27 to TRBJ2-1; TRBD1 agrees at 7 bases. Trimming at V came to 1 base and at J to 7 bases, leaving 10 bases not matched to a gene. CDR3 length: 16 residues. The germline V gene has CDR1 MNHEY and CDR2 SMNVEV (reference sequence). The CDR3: CASSLLGRQGSNEQFF. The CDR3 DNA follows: TGTGCCAGCAGTTTATTGGGGAGACAGGGATCGAATGAGCAGTTCTTC.

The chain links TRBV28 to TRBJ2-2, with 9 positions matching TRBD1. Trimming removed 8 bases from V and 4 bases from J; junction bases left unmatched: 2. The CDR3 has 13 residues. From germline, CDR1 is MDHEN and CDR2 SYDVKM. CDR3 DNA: TGTGCCAGCCGGGACAGGGTCACCGGGGAGCTGTTTTTT. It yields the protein CASRDRVTGELFF.

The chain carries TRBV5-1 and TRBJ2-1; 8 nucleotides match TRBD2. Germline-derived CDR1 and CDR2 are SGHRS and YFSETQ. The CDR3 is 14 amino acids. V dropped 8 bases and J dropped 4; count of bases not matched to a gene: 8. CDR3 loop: CASNREGGYNEQFF. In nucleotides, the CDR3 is TGCGCCAGTAACCGGGAGGGCGGTTACAATGAGCAGTTCTTC.

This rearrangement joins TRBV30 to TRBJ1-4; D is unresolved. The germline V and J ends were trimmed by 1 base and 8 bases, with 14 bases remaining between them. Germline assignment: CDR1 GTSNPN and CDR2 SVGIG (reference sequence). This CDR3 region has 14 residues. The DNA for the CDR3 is TGTGCCTGGAGTGGAGTGGAGATCACGGAAAAACTGTTTTTT. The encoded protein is CAWSGVEITEKLFF.

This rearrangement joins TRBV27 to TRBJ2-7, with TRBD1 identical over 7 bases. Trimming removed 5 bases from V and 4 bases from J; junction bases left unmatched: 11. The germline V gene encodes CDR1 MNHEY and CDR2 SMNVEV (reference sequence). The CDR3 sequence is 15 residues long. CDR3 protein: CASSALGQVPYEQYF. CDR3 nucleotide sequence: TGTGCCAGCAGTGCCCTTGGACAGGTCCCGTACGAGCAGTACTTC.

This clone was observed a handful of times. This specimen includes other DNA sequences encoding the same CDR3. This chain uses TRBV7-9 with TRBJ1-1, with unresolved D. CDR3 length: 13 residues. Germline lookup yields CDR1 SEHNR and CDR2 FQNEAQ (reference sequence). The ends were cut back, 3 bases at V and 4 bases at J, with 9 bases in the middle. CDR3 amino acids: CASSLEGGTEAFF. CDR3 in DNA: TGTGCCAGCAGCTTGGAGGGAGGCACTGAAGCTTTCTTT.

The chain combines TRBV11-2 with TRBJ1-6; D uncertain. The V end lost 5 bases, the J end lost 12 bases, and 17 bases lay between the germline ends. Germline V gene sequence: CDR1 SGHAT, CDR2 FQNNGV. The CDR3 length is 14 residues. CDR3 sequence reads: CASSVGRPPVPLHF. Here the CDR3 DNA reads TGTGCCAGCAGCGTAGGGAGGCCCCCGGTACCCCTCCACTTT.

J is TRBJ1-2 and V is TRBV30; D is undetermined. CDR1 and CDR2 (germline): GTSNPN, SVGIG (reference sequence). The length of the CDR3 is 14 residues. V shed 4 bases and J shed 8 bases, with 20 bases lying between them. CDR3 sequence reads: CAWTVRSLTRGYTF. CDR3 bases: TGTGCCTGGACCGTCAGATCTCTCACTAGAGGCTACACCTTC.

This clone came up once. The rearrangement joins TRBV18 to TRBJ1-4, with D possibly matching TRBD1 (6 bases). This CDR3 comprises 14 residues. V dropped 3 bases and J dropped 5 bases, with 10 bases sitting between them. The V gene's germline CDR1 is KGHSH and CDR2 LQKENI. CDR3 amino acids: CASSPWTENEKLFF. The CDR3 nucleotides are TGTGCCAGCTCACCGTGGACAGAAAATGAAAAACTGTTTTTT.

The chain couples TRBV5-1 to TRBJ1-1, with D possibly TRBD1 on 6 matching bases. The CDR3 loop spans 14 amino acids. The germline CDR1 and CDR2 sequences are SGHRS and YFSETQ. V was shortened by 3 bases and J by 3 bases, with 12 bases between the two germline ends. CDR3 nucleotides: TGCGCCAGCAGCTCGCAGGGGTACTACACTGAAGCTTTCTTT. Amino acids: CASSSQGYYTEAFF.

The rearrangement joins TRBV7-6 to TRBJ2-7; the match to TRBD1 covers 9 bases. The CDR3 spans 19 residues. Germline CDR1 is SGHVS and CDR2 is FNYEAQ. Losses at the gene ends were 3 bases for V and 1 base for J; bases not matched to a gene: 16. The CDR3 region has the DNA TGTGCCAGCAGCTTTGGGGCCCCCGGGACAGGGAGGAAGTCCTACGAGCAGTACTTC. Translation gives CASSFGAPGTGRKSYEQYF.